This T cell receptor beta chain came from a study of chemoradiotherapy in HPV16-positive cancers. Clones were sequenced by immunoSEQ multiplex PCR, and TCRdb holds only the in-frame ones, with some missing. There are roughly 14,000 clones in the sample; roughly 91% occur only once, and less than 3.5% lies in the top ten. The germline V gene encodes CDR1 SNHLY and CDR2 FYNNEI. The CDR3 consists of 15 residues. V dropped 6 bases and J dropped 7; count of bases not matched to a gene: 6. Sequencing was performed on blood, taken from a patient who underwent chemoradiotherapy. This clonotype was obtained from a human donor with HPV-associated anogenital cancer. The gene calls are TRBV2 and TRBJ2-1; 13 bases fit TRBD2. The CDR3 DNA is TGTGCCAGCAGAGCGACTAGCGGGGGGTTGAATGAGCAGTTCTTC. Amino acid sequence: CASRATSGGLNEQFF.